Following are 15 T cell receptor beta chains from one sample sequenced in a study of blood T cell repertoires in COVID-19. The protocol was immunoSEQ multiplex PCR, while the TCRdb copy is restricted to in-frame clones and leaves out a portion. This sample has more than 95,000 clones; over 70% occur once, and the top ten carry under 15%. The sequenced material came from peripheral blood. These receptors all come from a human donor in a cohort sampled during active or convalescent COVID-19.

The gene calls are TRBV3-1 (or the pseudogene TRBV3-2) and TRBJ2-5, with 11 nucleotides matching TRBD2. CDR3 size: 16 residues. Germline V CDR1 and CDR2: LGHDT, YNNKEL (reference sequence). Trimming removed 4 bases from V and 4 bases from J; junction bases left unmatched: 8. The CDR3 protein is CASSPDPSGGRETQYF. CDR3 in DNA: TGTGCCAGCAGCCCGGATCCTAGCGGGGGGAGAGAGACCCAGTACTTC.

The rearrangement links TRBV3-1 (or the pseudogene TRBV3-2) to TRBJ1-2; TRBD1 is a possible D gene (6 bases). V was pared by 4 bases and J by 13 bases, with 16 bases between. This CDR3 region has 12 residues. Germline V gives CDR1 LGHDT, CDR2 YNNKEL (reference sequence). CDR3 sequence reads: CASSPPGAGLTF. The CDR3 DNA sequence: TGTGCCAGCAGCCCGCCAGGGGCCGGTCTCACCTTC.

The chain has TRBV7-2 and TRBJ1-5; no firm D call. The CDR3 consists of 16 residues. Germline-derived CDR1 and CDR2 are SGHTA and FQGNSA. Between the trimmed V and J ends, which lost 1 base and 9 bases, there was a span of 19 bases. The CDR3 coding sequence is TGTGCCAGCAGCTTAGAGGTAGGGTGGAGGGAGCGGCCCCAGCATTTT. It codes for CASSLEVGWRERPQHF.

The chain uses TRBV7-9 and TRBJ2-2; no firm D call. V was shortened by 4 bases and J by 4 bases, with 10 bases between the two germline ends. The CDR3 is 14 amino acids. The V gene's germline CDR1 is SEHNR and CDR2 FQNEAQ (reference sequence). The CDR3 coding sequence is TGTGCCAGCAGCTCAAACGACATCACCGGGGAGCTGTTTTTT. Its protein product is CASSSNDITGELFF. Full variable domain (remainder filled in from reference TRBV7-9 and TRBJ2-2): DTGVSQNPRHKITKRGQNVTFRCDPISEHNRLYWYRQTLGQGPEFLTYFQNEAQLEKSRLLSDRFSAERPKGSFSTLEIQRTEQGDSAMYLCASSSNDITGELFFGEGSRLTVL.

J is TRBJ2-1 and V is TRBV14, with TRBD2 as a possible D gene (5 bases). CDR1 is SGHDN and CDR2 is FVKESK in the germline V gene. The V and J ends lost 1 base and 1 base respectively, with 11 bases between them. The CDR3 is made up of 16 amino acids. As DNA, the CDR3 is TGTGCCAGCAGCCAAGTCCCCTGGAGGTCCTACAATGAGCAGTTCTTC. Encoded protein: CASSQVPWRSYNEQFF.

The gene calls are TRBV5-1 and TRBJ2-5, with 15 bases matching TRBD2. Per germline, CDR1 SGHRS and CDR2 YFSETQ. The trim removed 3 bases at V and 2 bases at J, leaving 8 bases unmatched. CDR3 size: 18 residues. The CDR3 sequence is CASSSGLAGGLAQETQYF. DNA for the CDR3: TGCGCCAGCAGCTCTGGACTAGCGGGGGGGCTGGCTCAAGAGACCCAGTACTTC.

This sequence joins TRBV9 and TRBJ2-7; TRBD1 is a possible D gene (6 bases). The V gene lost 0 bases and the J gene lost 0 bases, with 13 bases spanning the gap. Germline V lookup: CDR1 SGDLS, CDR2 YYNGEE. The CDR3 contains 16 residues. The CDR3 bases are TGTGCCAGCAGCGTAGGATGGGGGCCCAGCTCCTACGAGCAGTACTTC. Protein sequence: CASSVGWGPSSYEQYF.

This rearrangement joins TRBV6-5 to TRBJ2-7; 9 nucleotides line up with TRBD1. The V segment lost 4 bases and the J segment 6 bases; nucleotides outside the gene matches: 4. The CDR3 is 13 residues long. The germline V gene has CDR1 MNHEY and CDR2 SVGAGI. CDR3 in DNA: TGTGCCAGCAGTTCTGGGACAGGGCTCGAGCAGTACTTC. It codes for CASSSGTGLEQYF.

This chain uses TRBV5-5 with TRBJ2-7, with D maybe TRBD1 (6 bases). There are 13 residues in the CDR3. Germline CDR1 and CDR2: SGHKS and YYEKEE (reference sequence). V lost 5 bases and J 3 bases, leaving 12 bases between the germline ends. The chain's CDR3 is CASRQGQNYEQYF. CDR3 bases: TGTGCCAGCAGACAGGGACAAAACTACGAGCAGTACTTC.

The chain combines TRBV9 with TRBJ2-2; 13 positions match TRBD2. The CDR3 is 18 residues long. Unmatched junction bases numbered 8, after V lost 4 bases and J lost 2 bases. Germline-derived CDR1 and CDR2 are SGDLS and YYNGEE. Written as DNA, the CDR3 is TGTGCCAGCAGCCAGACTAGCGGGGGGCCCATAAACACCGGGGAGCTGTTTTTT. Its translation: CASSQTSGGPINTGELFF.

This sequence joins TRBV7-2 and TRBJ2-3; possibly TRBD2 for D (6 bases). V lost 5 bases to trimming and J lost 2 bases, with 14 bases between them. In germline, CDR1 is SGHTA, CDR2 FQGNSA. The CDR3 is 15 amino acids. The CDR3 DNA is TGTGCCAGCAGCCCTTCGGGACTCGACACAGATACGCAGTATTTT. The encoded protein is CASSPSGLDTDTQYF.

J is TRBJ2-2 and V is TRBV7-9, with a tentative D call TRBD1 (6 bases). Per the germline V gene, CDR1 is SEHNR and CDR2 is FQNEAQ (reference sequence). Trimming cost V 7 bases and J 14 bases, with 23 bases left between them. The CDR3 runs 14 residues. The CDR3 DNA follows: TGTGCCAGCACCATACGGACAGAACAGGGCCCTCTGTTTTTT. Its protein is CASTIRTEQGPLFF.

This chain links TRBV11-1 with TRBJ1-1; TRBD1 matches 7 bases. Germline V CDR1 and CDR2: SGHAT, FQDESV (reference sequence). There are 14 residues in the CDR3. The V and J ends lost 4 bases and 1 base, in that order; junction bases with no gene match: 3. The CDR3 is CASSWDSQNTEAFF. DNA of the CDR3: TGTGCCAGCAGCTGGGACAGCCAGAACACTGAAGCTTTCTTT.

In this sample, this clone is medium-sized. The chain joins TRBV4-3 to TRBJ1-4; 11 bases are shared with TRBD1. The CDR3 contains 15 residues. The germline CDR1 and CDR2 sequences are LGHNA and YSLEER. Trimming took 3 bases from V and 5 from J; bases not matched to a gene: 2. The chain's CDR3 is CASSQRTGGNEKLFF. The CDR3 nucleotides are TGCGCCAGCAGCCAGCGGACAGGGGGCAATGAAAAACTGTTTTTT.

V and J are TRBV18 and TRBJ2-7; 12 bases align to TRBD2. The CDR3 is 16 amino acids. Trimming took 3 bases from V and 0 from J; bases not matched to a gene: 3. Germline CDR1 reads KGHSH; CDR2 reads LQKENI. The CDR3 nucleotides are TGTGCCAGCTCACCCTGGACTAGCGGGGACTCCTACGAGCAGTACTTC. Its protein product is CASSPWTSGDSYEQYF.